A selection of T cell receptor beta chains follows, all from one sample in a study of T cell clonotyping in hematopoietic cell transplantation. Libraries were prepared by immunoSEQ multiplex PCR; TCRdb keeps only in-frame clonotypes and omits some of them. The sample has approximately 50,000 clones, around 86% seen once. The sequencing here drew on peripheral blood mononuclear cells, taken before stem cell transplant. These TCRs come from a man in his sixties with biphenotypic leukemia. Some clones in this sample may be carry-over from other donors' samples. Both conserved end residues are part of each CDR3. D genes are given only for firm matches. The size of a clone is reported for some rows only, either as once, few or many, or as a class for expanded clones.

J	V	D	size	CDR3	DNA
TRBJ1-5	TRBV19	TRBD1	few	CASTRLRTGDQPQHF	TGTGCCAGTACGAGGCTCCGGACAGGCGATCAGCCCCAGCATTTT
TRBJ2-7	TRBV21-1	NA	NA	CASSAPKWAYEQYF	TGTGCCAGCAGCGCCCCAAAGTGGGCCTACGAGCAGTACTTC
TRBJ1-2	TRBV30	NA	NA	CAWRGTRGDGYTF	TGTGCCTGGAGGGGGACCCGGGGTGATGGCTACACCTTC
TRBJ1-1	TRBV27	NA	NA	CASSGQTNTEAFF	TGTGCCAGCAGTGGACAGACGAACACTGAAGCTTTCTTT
TRBJ2-5	TRBV14	NA	NA	CASSPLRYQETQYF	TGTGCCAGCAGCCCATTAAGGTACCAAGAGACCCAGTACTTC
TRBJ2-7	TRBV6-5	TRBD2	NA	CASSLAGGPYEQYF	TGTGCCAGCAGTTTAGCGGGAGGGCCTTACGAGCAGTACTTC
TRBJ1-1	TRBV29-1	TRBD1	NA	CSVRQGINTEAFF	TGCAGCGTACGACAGGGGATAAACACTGAAGCTTTCTTT
TRBJ1-2	TRBV10-3	NA	NA	CAISEGHGYTF	TGTGCCATCAGTGAGGGACATGGCTACACCTTC
TRBJ2-6	TRBV4-3	NA	NA	CASSFRPWGTNSGANVLTF	TGCGCCAGCAGCTTCAGGCCGTGGGGCACCAACTCTGGGGCCAACGTCCTGACTTTC
TRBJ1-1	TRBV28	TRBD1	NA	CASSRQGLGTEAFF	TGTGCCAGCAGCAGACAGGGATTGGGCACTGAAGCTTTCTTT
TRBJ2-1	TRBV19	NA	NA	CASRSLGYNEQFF	TGTGCCAGTAGGTCTTTGGGCTACAATGAGCAGTTCTTC
TRBJ1-1	TRBV7-6	NA	NA	CASSLRFSNTEAFF	TGTGCCAGCAGCCTCAGGTTTTCGAACACTGAAGCTTTCTTT
TRBJ2-1	TRBV25-1	NA	NA	CASSESGRWFF	TGTGCCAGCAGTGAAAGCGGAAGGTGGTTCTTC
TRBJ1-5	TRBV4-2	TRBD1	NA	CASSPEKGQINQPQHF	TGTGCCAGCAGCCCAGAAAAGGGACAGATCAATCAGCCCCAGCATTTT
TRBJ2-2	TRBV9	TRBD1	NA	CASSMDRGLPAGELFF	TGTGCCAGCAGCATGGACAGGGGGCTGCCCGCCGGGGAGCTGTTTTTT
TRBJ1-1	TRBV30	NA	few	CAWSQGWTEAFF	TGTGCCTGGAGCCAGGGGTGGACTGAAGCTTTCTTT
TRBJ1-2	TRBV9	NA	NA	CASKGGYGYTF	TGTGCCAGCAAGGGGGGCTATGGCTACACCTTC
TRBJ2-1	TRBV5-4	NA	once	CASSPGVENEQFF	TGTGCCAGCAGCCCGGGGGTAGAAAATGAGCAGTTCTTC
TRBJ2-1	TRBV28	NA	once	CASATPSSYNEQFF	TGTGCCAGTGCAACACCTAGCTCCTACAATGAGCAGTTCTTC
TRBJ2-5	TRBV7-8	TRBD1	NA	CASSLRDRETQYF	TGTGCCAGCAGCCTACGGGACAGGGAGACCCAGTACTTC
TRBJ1-1	TRBV28	NA	NA	CASSPSWTALEAFF	TGTGCCAGCAGTCCGTCCTGGACAGCCCTTGAAGCTTTCTTT
TRBJ2-5	TRBV29-1	NA	once	CSVDGGAETQYF	TGCAGCGTCGACGGAGGAGCAGAGACCCAGTACTTC
TRBJ2-7	TRBV7-2	NA	once	CASSLGADAYEQYF	TGTGCCAGCAGCTTAGGGGCGGACGCGTACGAGCAGTACTTC
TRBJ2-5	TRBV20-1	NA	NA	CSARGTSVYF	TGCAGTGCTAGGGGGACTTCGGTTTACTTC
TRBJ2-7	TRBV27	NA	NA	CASRYRYDYYEQYF	TGTGCCAGCAGATACAGGTACGACTACTACGAGCAGTACTTC
TRBJ2-6	TRBV11-2	NA	NA	CASTHRGGGANVLTF	TGTGCCAGCACCCATAGGGGGGGTGGGGCCAACGTCCTGACTTTC
TRBJ2-3	TRBV5-4	NA	NA	CASSLAQPPSTDTQYF	TGTGCCAGCAGCTTGGCCCAGCCCCCTAGCACAGATACGCAGTATTTT
TRBJ2-7	TRBV7-6	TRBD1	few	CASSDGQAYEQYF	TGTGCCAGCAGCGATGGACAGGCCTACGAGCAGTACTTC
TRBJ2-7	TRBV30	NA	NA	CAWSLGRGGVEQYF	TGTGCCTGGAGTTTAGGCAGGGGCGGCGTGGAGCAGTACTTC